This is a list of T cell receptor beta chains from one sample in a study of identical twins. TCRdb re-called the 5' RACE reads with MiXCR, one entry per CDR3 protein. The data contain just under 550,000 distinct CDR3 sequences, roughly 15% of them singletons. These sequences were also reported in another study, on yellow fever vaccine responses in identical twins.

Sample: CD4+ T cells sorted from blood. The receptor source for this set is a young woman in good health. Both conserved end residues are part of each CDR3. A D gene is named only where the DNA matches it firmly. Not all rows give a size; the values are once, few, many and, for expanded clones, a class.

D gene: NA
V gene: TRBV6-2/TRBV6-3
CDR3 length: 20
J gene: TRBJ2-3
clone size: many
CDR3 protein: CASSYSIPPQPGMITDTQYF
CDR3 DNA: TGTGCCAGCAGTTACTCGATCCCCCCTCAGCCCGGGATGATCACAGATACGCAGTATTTT

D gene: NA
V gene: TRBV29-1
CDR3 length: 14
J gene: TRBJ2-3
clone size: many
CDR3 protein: CSVAGAPYTDTQYF
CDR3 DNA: TGCAGCGTTGCGGGCGCCCCGTACACAGATACGCAGTATTTT

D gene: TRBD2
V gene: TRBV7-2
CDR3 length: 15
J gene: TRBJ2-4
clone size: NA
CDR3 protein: CASSFGLAGSNIQYF
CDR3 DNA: TGTGCCAGCAGCTTCGGACTAGCGGGATCAAACATTCAGTACTTC

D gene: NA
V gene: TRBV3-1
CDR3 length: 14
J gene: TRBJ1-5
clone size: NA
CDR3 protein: CASSQSGGNQAQHF
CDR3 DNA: TGTGCCAGCAGCCAATCCGGCGGCAATCAGGCCCAGCATTTT

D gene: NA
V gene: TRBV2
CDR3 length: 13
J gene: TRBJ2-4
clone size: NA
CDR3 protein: CASNVERENIQYF
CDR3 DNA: TGTGCCAGCAACGTAGAACGTGAAAACATTCAGTACTTC

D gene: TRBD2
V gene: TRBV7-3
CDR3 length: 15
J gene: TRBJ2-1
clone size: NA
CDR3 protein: CASSTRLAGVDEQFF
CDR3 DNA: TGTGCCAGCAGCACCAGACTAGCGGGAGTTGATGAGCAGTTCTTC

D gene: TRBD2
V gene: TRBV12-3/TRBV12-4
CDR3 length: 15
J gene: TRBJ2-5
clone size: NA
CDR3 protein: CASSPPSGGAETQYF
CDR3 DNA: TGTGCCAGCAGTCCTCCTAGCGGGGGGGCGGAGACCCAGTACTTC

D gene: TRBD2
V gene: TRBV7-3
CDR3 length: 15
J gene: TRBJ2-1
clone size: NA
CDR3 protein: CASRVAGGAYNEQFF
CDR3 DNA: TGTGCCAGCAGAGTAGCGGGAGGCGCCTACAATGAGCAGTTCTTC

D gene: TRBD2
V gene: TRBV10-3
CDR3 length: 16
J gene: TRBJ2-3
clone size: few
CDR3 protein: CAISYQREVKTDTQYF
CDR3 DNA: TGTGCCATCAGTTACCAGCGGGAGGTTAAAACAGATACGCAGTATTTT

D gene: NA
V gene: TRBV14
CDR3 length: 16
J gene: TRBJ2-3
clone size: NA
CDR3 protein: CASSQGLRTSTDTQYF
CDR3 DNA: TGTGCCAGCAGCCAGGGGTTGAGGACTAGCACAGATACGCAGTATTTT

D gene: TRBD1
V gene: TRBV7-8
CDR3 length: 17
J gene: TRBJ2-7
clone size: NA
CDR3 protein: CASSLTSGTVSSYEQYF
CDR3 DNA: TGTGCCAGCAGCTTAACGTCGGGGACAGTTAGCTCCTACGAGCAGTACTTC

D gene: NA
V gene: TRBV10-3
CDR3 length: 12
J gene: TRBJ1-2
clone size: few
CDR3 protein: CAITDRRYGYTF
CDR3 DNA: TGTGCCATCACTGACAGACGGTATGGCTACACCTTC

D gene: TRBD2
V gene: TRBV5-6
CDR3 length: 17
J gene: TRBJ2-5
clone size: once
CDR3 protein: CASSLISAGAPGETQYF
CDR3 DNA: TGTGCCAGCAGTTTGATCTCGGCGGGAGCCCCGGGAGAGACCCAGTACTTC

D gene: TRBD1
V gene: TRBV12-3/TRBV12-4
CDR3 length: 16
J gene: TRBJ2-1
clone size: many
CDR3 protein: CASRLLSGTGINEQFF
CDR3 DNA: TGTGCCAGCAGACTTCTCTCCGGGACAGGGATCAATGAGCAGTTCTTC

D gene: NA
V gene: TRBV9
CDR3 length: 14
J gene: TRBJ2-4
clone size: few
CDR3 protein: CASSVAPSEDIQYF
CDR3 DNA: TGTGCCAGCAGCGTAGCTCCTAGCGAGGACATTCAGTACTTC

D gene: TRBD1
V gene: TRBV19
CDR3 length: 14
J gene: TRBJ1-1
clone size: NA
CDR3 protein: CASRGQGGNTEAFF
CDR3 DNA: TGTGCCAGTAGGGGACAGGGAGGAAACACTGAAGCTTTCTTT

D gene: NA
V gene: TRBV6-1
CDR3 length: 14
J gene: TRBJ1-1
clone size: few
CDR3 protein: CASREGRRHGEAFF
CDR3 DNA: TGTGCCAGCAGGGAGGGGCGAAGGCACGGTGAAGCTTTCTTT

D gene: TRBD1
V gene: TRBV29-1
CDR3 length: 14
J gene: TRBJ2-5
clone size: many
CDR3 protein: CSPRPGQGVETQYF
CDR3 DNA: TGCAGCCCCCGACCCGGACAGGGCGTAGAGACCCAGTACTTC

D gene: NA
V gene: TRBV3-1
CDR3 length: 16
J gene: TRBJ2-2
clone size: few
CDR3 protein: CASSYSRLTNTGELFF
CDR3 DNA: TGTGCCAGCAGCTACTCCAGACTGACGAACACCGGGGAGCTGTTTTTT

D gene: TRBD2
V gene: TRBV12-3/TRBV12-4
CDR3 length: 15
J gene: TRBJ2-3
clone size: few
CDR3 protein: CASSFGTRGMDTQYF
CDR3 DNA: TGTGCCAGCAGTTTTGGGACTAGGGGGATGGATACGCAGTATTTT

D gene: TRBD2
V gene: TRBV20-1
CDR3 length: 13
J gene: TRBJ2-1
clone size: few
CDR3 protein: CSASVAGGGEQFF
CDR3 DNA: TGCAGTGCTAGTGTAGCGGGAGGCGGAGAGCAGTTCTTC

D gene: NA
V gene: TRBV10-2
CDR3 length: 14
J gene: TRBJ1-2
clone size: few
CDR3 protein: CASSQQRANYGYTF
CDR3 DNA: TGCGCCAGCAGTCAACAGAGAGCTAACTATGGCTACACCTTC

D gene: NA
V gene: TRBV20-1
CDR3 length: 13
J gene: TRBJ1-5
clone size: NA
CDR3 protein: CSARSPRGQPQHF
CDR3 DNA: TGCAGTGCCCGATCGCCCCGAGGTCAGCCCCAGCATTTT

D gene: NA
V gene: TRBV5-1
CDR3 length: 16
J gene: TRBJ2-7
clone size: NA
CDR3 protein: CASSARREPLSYEQYF
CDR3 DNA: TGCGCCAGCAGCGCACGAAGGGAGCCCCTCTCCTACGAGCAGTACTTC

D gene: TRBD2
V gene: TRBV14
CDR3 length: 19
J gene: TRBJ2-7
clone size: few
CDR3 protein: CASSQYRGRARERHYEQYF
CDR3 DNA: TGTGCCAGCAGCCAATATCGTGGGAGGGCCCGCGAGCGGCACTACGAGCAGTACTTC

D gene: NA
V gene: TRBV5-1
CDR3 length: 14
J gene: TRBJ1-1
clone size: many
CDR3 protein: CASSKQGGGTEAFF
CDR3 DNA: TGCGCCAGCAGCAAGCAGGGAGGGGGCACTGAAGCTTTCTTT

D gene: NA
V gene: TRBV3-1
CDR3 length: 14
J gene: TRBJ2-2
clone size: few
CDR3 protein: CASSQVAGLGELFF
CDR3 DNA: TGTGCCAGCAGCCAAGTAGCCGGGCTCGGGGAGCTGTTTTTT

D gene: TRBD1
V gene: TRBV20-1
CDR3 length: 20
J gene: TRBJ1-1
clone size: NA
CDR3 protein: CSANREDRGRGRRADTEAFF
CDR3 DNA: TGCAGTGCTAATCGCGAGGACAGGGGGCGCGGCCGTCGGGCGGACACTGAAGCTTTCTTT

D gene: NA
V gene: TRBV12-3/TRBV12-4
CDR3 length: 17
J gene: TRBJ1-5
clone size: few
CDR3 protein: CASSLRGSVYSNQPQHF
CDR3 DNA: TGTGCCAGCAGTTTAAGGGGGTCAGTCTATAGCAATCAGCCCCAGCATTTT

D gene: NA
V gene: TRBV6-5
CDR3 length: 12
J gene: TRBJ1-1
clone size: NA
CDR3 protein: CASMSGDTEAFF
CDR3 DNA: TGTGCCAGTATGTCAGGGGACACTGAAGCTTTCTTT

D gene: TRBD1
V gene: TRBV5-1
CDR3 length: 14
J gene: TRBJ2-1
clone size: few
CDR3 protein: CATSSGQGFNEQFF
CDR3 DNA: TGCGCCACCTCTTCCGGACAGGGTTTCAATGAGCAGTTCTTC

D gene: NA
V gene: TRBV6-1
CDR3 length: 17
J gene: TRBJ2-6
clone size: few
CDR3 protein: CASSKILWGSGANVLTF
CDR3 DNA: TGTGCCAGCAGTAAAATCCTTTGGGGGTCTGGGGCCAACGTCCTGACTTTC

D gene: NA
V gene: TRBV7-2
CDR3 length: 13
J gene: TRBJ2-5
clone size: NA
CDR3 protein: CASRPGVRETQYF
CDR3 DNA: TGTGCCAGCAGACCAGGGGTCCGCGAGACCCAGTACTTC

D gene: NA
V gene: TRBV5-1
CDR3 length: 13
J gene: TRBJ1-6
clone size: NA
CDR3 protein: CASSLQESSPLHF
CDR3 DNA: TGCGCCAGCAGCTTGCAGGAAAGCTCACCCCTCCACTTT

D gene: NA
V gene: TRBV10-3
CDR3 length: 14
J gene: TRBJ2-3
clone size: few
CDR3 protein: CAISEGDLSDTQYF
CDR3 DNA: TGTGCCATCAGTGAGGGGGACCTGTCAGATACGCAGTATTTT

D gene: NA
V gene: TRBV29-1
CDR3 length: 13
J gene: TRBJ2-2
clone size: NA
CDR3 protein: CSVEPTHTGELFF
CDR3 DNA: TGCAGCGTTGAACCCACCCACACCGGGGAGCTGTTTTTT

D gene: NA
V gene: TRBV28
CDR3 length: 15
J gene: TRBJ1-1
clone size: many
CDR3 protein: CASSTPIAGARKAFF
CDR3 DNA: TGTGCCAGCAGTACCCCGATTGCTGGGGCGAGAAAAGCTTTCTTT

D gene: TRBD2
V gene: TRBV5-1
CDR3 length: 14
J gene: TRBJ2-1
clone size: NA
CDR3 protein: CVQSPSGRKDEQFF
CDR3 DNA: TGCGTCCAGAGCCCTAGCGGGAGAAAGGATGAGCAGTTCTTC

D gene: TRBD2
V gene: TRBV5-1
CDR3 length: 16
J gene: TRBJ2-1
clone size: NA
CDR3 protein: CASSPRGAGAYNEQFF
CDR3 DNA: TGCGCCAGCAGCCCCCGTGGAGCGGGGGCTTACAATGAGCAGTTCTTC

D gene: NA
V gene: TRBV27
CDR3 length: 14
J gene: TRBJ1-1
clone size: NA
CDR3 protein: CASSPSNLAVEAFF
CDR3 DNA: TGTGCCAGCAGTCCCTCTAACTTGGCGGTTGAAGCTTTCTTT

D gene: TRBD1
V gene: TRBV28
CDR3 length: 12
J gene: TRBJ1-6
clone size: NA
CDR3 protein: CASIQGNSPLHF
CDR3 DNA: TGTGCCAGCATACAGGGGAATTCACCCCTCCACTTT

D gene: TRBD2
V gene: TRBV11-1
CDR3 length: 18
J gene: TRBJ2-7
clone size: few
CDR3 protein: CASSRGLAGGPRTYEQYF
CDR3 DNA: TGTGCCAGCAGCCGGGGACTAGCGGGAGGGCCTAGGACCTACGAGCAGTACTTC

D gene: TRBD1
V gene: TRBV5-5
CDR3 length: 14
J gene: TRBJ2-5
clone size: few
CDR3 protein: CASSSVTGGETQYF
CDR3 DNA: TGTGCCAGCAGCTCGGTGACAGGGGGAGAGACCCAGTACTTC

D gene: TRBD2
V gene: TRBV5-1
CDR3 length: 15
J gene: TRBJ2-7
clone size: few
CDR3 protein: CASSLWTSGIYEQYF
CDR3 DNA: TGCGCCAGCAGCTTGTGGACTAGCGGGATCTACGAGCAGTACTTC